The 23 T cell receptor beta chains given below trace back to one sample, sequenced in a study of T cell repertoires in cytomegalovirus infection. TCRdb fed the reads into MiXCR, producing one record per CDR3 protein. The sample consists of a few hundred thousand distinct CDR3 sequences, 9.5% of them appearing once. Source material: PBMCs. Source of these receptors: a human donor in good health (CMV status not recorded). Some clones in this sample may be carry-over from other donors' samples.

This clonotype occurred many times. The J gene is TRBJ2-5, the V gene TRBV7-2, with 12 bases fitting TRBD2. Germline V lookup: CDR1 SGHTA, CDR2 FQGNSA. Unmatched junction bases numbered 3, after V lost 4 bases and J lost 0 bases. CDR3 size: 16 residues. This chain's CDR3 is CASSSRTSGNQETQYF. The CDR3 DNA reads as TGTGCCAGCAGCTCCCGGACTAGCGGGAACCAAGAGACCCAGTACTTC.

The genes are TRBV7-2 and TRBJ2-3, with no clear D. The CDR3 is 16 residues long. Germline values: CDR1 SGHTA, CDR2 FQGNSA. The ends were cut back, 1 base at V and 2 bases at J, with 13 bases in the middle. The CDR3 region has the DNA TGTGCCAGCAGCTTAGGGGTAGGGCTAAACACAGATACGCAGTATTTT. Its protein is CASSLGVGLNTDTQYF. Looking up the rest from reference TRBV7-2 and TRBJ2-3 gives the full variable domain: GAGVSQSPSNKVTEKGKDVELRCDPISGHTALYWYRQSLGQGLEFLIYFQGNSAPDKSGLPSDRFSAERTGGSVSTLTIQRTQQEDSAVYLCASSLGVGLNTDTQYFGPGTRLTVL.

This clonotype occurred a few times. The chain employs TRBV2 and TRBJ2-1, with TRBD2 as a possible D gene (5 bases). CDR3 length: 14 amino acids. Germline CDR1 reads SNHLY; CDR2 reads FYNNEI. V was pared by 6 bases and J by 9 bases, with 18 bases between. The CDR3 is CASSQPTRFVEQFF. CDR3 nucleotides: TGTGCCAGCAGCCAGCCTACTAGATTCGTTGAGCAGTTCTTC.

The table lists this clonotype with many counts. The chain uses TRBV11-2 and TRBJ2-2; D possibly corresponds to TRBD1 (5 bases). The CDR3 consists of 13 residues. V was trimmed by 0 bases and J by 8 bases, leaving 7 bases between them. CDR1 and CDR2 (germline): SGHAT, FQNNGV. The CDR3 DNA follows: TGTGCCAGCAGCTTAGAAGACAGAGGGGAGCTGTTTTTT. Amino acids: CASSLEDRGELFF.

This clonotype was found a few times. The chain uses TRBV12-3 or TRBV12-4 and TRBJ1-1, with 7 positions matching TRBD1. CDR3 length: 15 residues. V lost 6 bases and J lost 5; bases outside the gene matches: 12. The CDR3 DNA reads TGTGCCAGCAGAACGGGACAGTCCGGATATACTGAAGCTTTCTTT. Its protein is CASRTGQSGYTEAFF.

This clonotype was picked up many times. This chain connects TRBV7-2 to TRBJ2-5; possibly TRBD1 or TRBD2 for D (5 bases each). CDR1 and CDR2 from the germline V gene are SGHTA and FQGNSA. This CDR3 is built from 16 residues. V was trimmed by 2 bases and J by 2 bases, leaving 15 bases between them. CDR3 DNA sequence: TGTGCCAGCAGCTTATACAAGTGGGACGGGCAAGAGACCCAGTACTTC. Encoded protein: CASSLYKWDGQETQYF.

The chain employs TRBV2 and TRBJ1-4, with 9 bases aligning to TRBD1. The CDR3 length is 15 residues. J was trimmed by 8 bases and V by 4 bases; bases with no gene match: 8. Germline assignment: CDR1 SNHLY and CDR2 FYNNEI. The CDR3 loop is CASSAEQGAGEKLFF. DNA for the CDR3: TGTGCCAGCAGTGCAGAACAGGGGGCCGGAGAAAAACTGTTTTTT.

This clonotype came up a few times. The rearrangement joins TRBV9 to TRBJ2-1; 8 bases map to TRBD2. The CDR3 totals 16 residues. Germline assignment: CDR1 SGDLS and CDR2 YYNGEE. V gave up 3 bases and J gave up 5 bases; unmatched junction bases: 10. CDR3: CASSGPRGGGNNEQFF. The DNA of the CDR3 is TGTGCCAGCAGCGGACCCCGGGGGGGAGGCAACAATGAGCAGTTCTTC.

This clonotype was observed at least ten times. The chain couples TRBV7-8 to TRBJ2-1, with D perhaps given as TRBD1 or TRBD2 (5 bases each). Germline loops: CDR1 SGHVS, CDR2 FQNEAQ. V was clipped by 1 base and J by 9 bases, with 13 bases between them. The CDR3 is 14 residues long. CDR3 DNA sequence: TGTGCCAGCAGCTTAGAAAGGGGACGGAGTGAGCAGTTCTTC. Translating gives CASSLERGRSEQFF.

The chain couples TRBV9 to TRBJ1-1; D not resolved. The CDR3 runs to 14 residues. V lost 4 bases, J lost 2 bases, and 12 bases lay in between. The V gene's germline CDR1 is SGDLS and CDR2 YYNGEE. CDR3 DNA sequence: TGTGCCAGCAGCCCCGTATGGGGAAACACTGAAGCTTTCTTT. It translates to CASSPVWGNTEAFF. The full variable domain, with the rest looked up from reference TRBV9 and TRBJ1-1, is DSGVTQTPKHLITATGQRVTLRCSPRSGDLSVYWYQQSLDQGLQFLIQYYNGEERAKGNILERFSAQQFPDLHSELNLSSLELGDSALYFCASSPVWGNTEAFFGQGTRLTVV.

DNA for the CDR3: TGTGCCAGTACTACCGGGACAGGGGGCGGCGAGCAGTACTTC. Residues: CASTTGTGGGEQYF. The chain has TRBV19 and TRBJ2-7, with 12 bases fitting TRBD1. V shed 7 bases and J 6 bases; nucleotides not matched to a gene: 7. CDR3 length: 14 residues. Germline V gene data show CDR1 as LNHDA and CDR2 as SQIVND (reference sequence).

As to this clonotype: This may come from a read error, since a much larger clone is one base off. The conserved final phenylalanine or tryptophan is absent from the CDR3, which likely points to a read error. The CDR3 DNA follows: TGTGCCAGCAGTTGGCAGCGACCTTCCTATGGCTACACCTAC. It is translated as CASSWQRPSYGYTY. The chain combines TRBV6-2 or TRBV6-3 with TRBJ1-2; D is ambiguous. The CDR3 is 14 amino acids. Germline assignment: CDR1 MNHEY and CDR2 SVGEGT. V lost 4 bases to trimming and J lost 4 bases, with 13 bases between them.

There are a few counts of this clonotype. The gene calls are TRBV7-9 and TRBJ1-5, with unresolved D. In germline, CDR1 is SEHNR, CDR2 FQNEAQ (reference sequence). CDR3 size: 15 residues. V lost 5 bases and J lost 2, with 13 bases in between. Written as DNA, the CDR3 is TGTGCCAGCAGCCCTCCAGGTTTACGCAATCAGCCCCAGCATTTT. Translating gives CASSPPGLRNQPQHF.

In its sample, this clonotype was seen many times. The chain carries TRBV6-6 and TRBJ2-7; TRBD2 matches 7 bases. V lost 5 bases, J lost 0 bases, and 10 bases stayed unmatched. The CDR3 is 16 amino acids. The V gene's germline CDR1 is MNHNY and CDR2 SVGAGI (reference sequence). CDR3 amino acids: CASSDMGGSPSYEQYF. CDR3 sequence (DNA): TGTGCCAGCAGTGATATGGGCGGGAGTCCCTCCTACGAGCAGTACTTC.

The genes are TRBV9 and TRBJ2-7, with 11 bases aligning to TRBD1. Germline assignment: CDR1 SGDLS and CDR2 YYNGEE. This CDR3 has 15 residues. V trimming: 4 bases; J trimming: 3 bases; junction bases outside the gene matches: 6. In DNA form, the CDR3 reads TGTGCCAGCAGCTTCGGACAGGGGGCCGGCTACGAGCAGTACTTC. Its protein is CASSFGQGAGYEQYF.

The chain employs TRBV6-2 or TRBV6-3 and TRBJ2-5; no clear D gene. The CDR3 extends over 16 amino acids. Deletions cut 4 bases from V and 0 bases from J, with 15 bases between. Germline V gene lookup returns CDR1 MNHEY and CDR2 SVGEGT. For the CDR3, the DNA is TGTGCCAGCAGTTCCTTATGGAGTGGCGACCAAGAGACCCAGTACTTC. Translation: CASSSLWSGDQETQYF.

This clonotype occurred many times. J is TRBJ2-3 and V is TRBV7-2; D may correspond to TRBD1 or TRBD2 (5 bases each). Trimming left V 1 base short and J 5 bases short, with 10 bases between. This CDR3 region has 14 residues. Germline lookup yields CDR1 SGHTA and CDR2 FQGNSA. In DNA form, the CDR3 reads TGTGCCAGCAGCTTAGTCACTAGGGGAGATACGCAGTATTTT. As protein: CASSLVTRGDTQYF.

This rearrangement joins TRBV27 to TRBJ2-1, with a possible D match to TRBD1 (6 bases). The germline CDR1 and CDR2 sequences are MNHEY and SMNVEV (reference sequence). This CDR3 has 15 amino acids. V gave up 2 bases and J gave up 2 bases, with 10 bases separating them. The CDR3 protein is CASSLLGATYNEQFF. The DNA for the CDR3 is TGTGCCAGCAGTTTACTGGGGGCTACCTACAATGAGCAGTTCTTC.

The chain carries TRBV5-4 and TRBJ2-2; a weak D match, TRBD2 (6 bases). V lost 5 bases, J lost 4 bases, and 12 bases lay in between. Germline V CDR1 and CDR2: SGHNT, YYREEE (reference sequence). CDR3 size: 14 residues. This CDR3 reads CASRLPGGTGELFF. The CDR3 nucleotides read TGTGCCAGCAGACTCCCCGGGGGCACCGGGGAGCTGTTTTTT.

This clonotype was counted at least ten times. The chain joins TRBV7-2 to TRBJ1-1; 9 bases map to TRBD1. This CDR3 has 15 residues. Germline V gene lookup returns CDR1 SGHTA and CDR2 FQGNSA. The trim removed 5 bases at V and 1 base at J, leaving 5 bases unmatched. For the CDR3, the DNA is TGTGCCAGCAGCCCCGGGACAGGGCGGAACACTGAAGCTTTCTTT. Its protein is CASSPGTGRNTEAFF.

There are a few counts of this clonotype. The chain links TRBV6-4 to TRBJ2-3; TRBD2 agrees at 7 bases. This CDR3 comprises 14 residues. The germline gives CDR1 MRHNA, CDR2 SNTAGT. After removal of 6 bases from V and 2 bases from J, the junction contained 5 bases not matched to a gene. The DNA of the CDR3 is TGTGCCAGCAGCGGCGGGGGAGCCACAGATACGCAGTATTTT. Translated: CASSGGGATDTQYF.

This clonotype was seen many times. J is TRBJ2-1 and V is TRBV11-3; 9 nucleotides line up with TRBD2. After removal of 2 bases from V and 4 bases from J, the junction contained 3 bases not matched to a gene. Germline V lookup: CDR1 SGHNT, CDR2 YENEEA. This CDR3 region has 15 residues. CDR3 region: CASSLRGRGYNEQFF. As DNA, the CDR3 is TGTGCCAGCAGCTTACGCGGGAGGGGTTACAATGAGCAGTTCTTC.

J is TRBJ1-2 and V is TRBV6-2 or TRBV6-3, with unresolved D. The CDR3 has 13 amino acids. Per the germline V gene, CDR1 is MNHEY and CDR2 is SVGEGT. Trimming pared 5 bases from V and 8 bases from J, leaving 15 bases between. The CDR3 nucleotides are TGTGCCAGCAGTCGGCCGGACGTGGGCGGCTACACCTTC. Translation: CASSRPDVGGYTF.